Below are 10 T cell receptor beta chains sequenced from a single sample in a study of T cell changes during pregnancy in multiple sclerosis (dated by TCRdb to about 2019). The library was prepared using the immunoSEQ multiplex PCR assay. Sourced from immuneACCESS, this table was stored by TCRdb with only in-frame sequences that have V and J called. A share of the clones is absent; for the studies checked, an unresolved V gene accounts for under half, and the remainder has no known explanation. The table for this sample lists about 46,000 clones; about 94% of them were counted only once. The ten largest account for 0.39% of the sample. This specimen was CD4+ T cells from peripheral blood mononuclear cells, taken after pregnancy. These receptors came from a female donor with multiple sclerosis, enrolled in a pregnancy study.

The V gene is TRBV7-8, the J gene TRBJ2-1; 9 nucleotides line up with TRBD2. CDR3 length equals 15 residues. The V gene end was trimmed by 3 bases and the J gene end by 6 bases; junction bases not matched to a gene: 6. The germline V gene has CDR1 SGHVS and CDR2 FQNEAQ. For the CDR3, the DNA is TGTGCCAGCAGCTTCTCTAGCGGGAAGGGCAATGAGCAGTTCTTC. Residues: CASSFSSGKGNEQFF.

The chain has TRBV5-1 and TRBJ2-1, with D tentatively TRBD2 (6 bases). The CDR3 length is 17 residues. CDR1 and CDR2 from the germline V gene are SGHRS and YFSETQ. Trimming removed 0 bases from V and 2 bases from J, with 15 bases in between. This CDR3 reads CASSLGWRGYPYNEQFF. For the CDR3, the DNA is TGCGCCAGCAGCTTGGGGTGGCGGGGTTATCCCTACAATGAGCAGTTCTTC. Filled out from reference TRBV5-1 and TRBJ2-1, the complete variable domain reads KAGVTQTPRYLIKTRGQQVTLSCSPISGHRSVSWYQQTPGQGLQFLFEYFSETQRNKGNFPGRFSGRQFSNSRSEMNVSTLELGDSALYLCASSLGWRGYPYNEQFFGPGTRLTVL.

V gene TRBV10-2 combines with J gene TRBJ2-2; D perhaps matches TRBD1 (5 bases). Germline CDR1 WSHSY, CDR2 SAAADI. The CDR3 runs to 15 residues. V was pared by 10 bases and J by 3 bases, with 18 bases between. The DNA of the CDR3 is TGCGCCACTCCCACAGGTTCTCGGGACACCGGGGAGCTGTTTTTT. As protein: CATPTGSRDTGELFF.

This rearrangement joins TRBV27 to TRBJ1-1; 7 bases are a match to TRBD1. CDR1 MNHEY and CDR2 SMNVEV come from the germline V gene (reference sequence). This CDR3 contains 17 residues. Trimming cost V 6 bases and J 0 bases; bases outside gene matches: 13. CDR3 in amino acids: CASSSTGVGLVNTEAFF. The CDR3 DNA reads as TGTGCCAGCAGCTCCACAGGGGTCGGCCTCGTGAACACTGAAGCTTTCTTT.

The V call is TRBV7-8, the J call TRBJ1-2; no clear D. The V gene's germline CDR1 is SGHVS and CDR2 FQNEAQ. The CDR3 loop spans 14 amino acids. The V gene lost 2 bases and the J gene lost 0 bases, with 7 bases spanning the gap. The CDR3 is CASSLMEANYGYTF. CDR3 DNA sequence: TGTGCCAGCAGCTTAATGGAGGCTAACTATGGCTACACCTTC.

J is TRBJ2-5 and V is TRBV29-1; D might be TRBD1 (6 bases). Germline V gene data show CDR1 as SQVTM and CDR2 as ANQGSEA. The CDR3 is 11 residues long. Trimming took off 6 bases at V and 5 bases at J, with 10 bases between the two ends. The CDR3 loop is CSVGTTETQYF. The CDR3 DNA is TGCAGCGTCGGGACAACCGAGACCCAGTACTTC.

This chain links TRBV28 with TRBJ1-3, with D possibly matching TRBD1 (5 bases). Germline-derived CDR1 and CDR2 are MDHEN and SYDVKM. Trimming took off 4 bases at V and 2 bases at J, with 12 bases between the two ends. The CDR3 has 15 residues. CDR3 in DNA: TGTGCCAGCAGTTGGAGGGGAGTGGCTGGAAACACCATATATTTT. Translated: CASSWRGVAGNTIYF.

The gene calls are TRBV19 and TRBJ2-2, with D possibly matching TRBD1 (5 bases). Trimming took off 2 bases at V and 7 bases at J, with 8 bases between the two ends. The CDR3 is 13 amino acids. The germline V gene has CDR1 LNHDA and CDR2 SQIVND (reference sequence). The chain's CDR3 is CASSIKGLGELFF. The CDR3 nucleotides read TGTGCCAGTAGTATAAAGGGGCTCGGGGAGCTGTTTTTT.

This chain connects TRBV5-1 to TRBJ2-5, with 8 bases that match TRBD2. In germline, CDR1 is SGHRS, CDR2 YFSETQ. The CDR3 totals 17 residues. J was trimmed by 4 bases and V by 1 base; bases with no gene match: 12. The CDR3 DNA sequence: TGCGCCAGCAGCTTGACGGGAAGCGGGGGAGTCTTAGAGACCCAGTACTTC. This gives the protein CASSLTGSGGVLETQYF.

The rearrangement uses TRBV5-6 and TRBJ2-5; 7 nucleotides agree with TRBD1. CDR1 and CDR2 from the germline V gene are SGHDT and YYEEEE. The V and J ends lost 3 bases and 7 bases, in that order; junction bases with no gene match: 9. The CDR3 loop spans 14 amino acids. The CDR3 nucleotides are TGTGCCAGCAGCTCAACAGGGGCCCGGTGGACCCAGTACTTC. Its translation is CASSSTGARWTQYF.